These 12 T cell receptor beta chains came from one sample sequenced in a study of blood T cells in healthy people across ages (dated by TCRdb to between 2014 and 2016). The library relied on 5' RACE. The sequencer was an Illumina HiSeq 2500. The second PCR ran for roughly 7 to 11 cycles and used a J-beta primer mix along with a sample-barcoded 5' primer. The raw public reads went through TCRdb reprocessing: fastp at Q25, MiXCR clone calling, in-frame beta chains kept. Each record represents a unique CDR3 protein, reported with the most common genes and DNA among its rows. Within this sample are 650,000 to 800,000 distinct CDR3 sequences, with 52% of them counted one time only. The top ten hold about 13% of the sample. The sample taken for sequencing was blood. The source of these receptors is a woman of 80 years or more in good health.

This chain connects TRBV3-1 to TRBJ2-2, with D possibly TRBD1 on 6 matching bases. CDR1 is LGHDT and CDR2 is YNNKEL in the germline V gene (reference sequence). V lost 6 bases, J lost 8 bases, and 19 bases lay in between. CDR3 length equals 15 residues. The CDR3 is CASRYRDTGSGELFF. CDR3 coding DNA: TGTGCCAGCAGATACAGGGATACAGGATCGGGGGAGCTGTTTTTT. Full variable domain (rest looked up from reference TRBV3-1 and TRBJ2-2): DTAVSQTPKYLVTQMGNDKSIKCEQNLGHDTMYWYKQDSKKFLKIMFSYNNKELIINETVPNRFSPKSPDKAHLNLHINSLELGDSAVYFCASRYRDTGSGELFFGEGSRLTVL.

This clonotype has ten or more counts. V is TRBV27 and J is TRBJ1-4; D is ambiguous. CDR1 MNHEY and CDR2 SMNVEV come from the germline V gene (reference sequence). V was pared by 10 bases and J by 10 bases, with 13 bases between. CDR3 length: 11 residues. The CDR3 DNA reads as TGTGCCAAACCCATTTTCGGAAAACTGTTTTTT. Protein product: CAKPIFGKLFF.

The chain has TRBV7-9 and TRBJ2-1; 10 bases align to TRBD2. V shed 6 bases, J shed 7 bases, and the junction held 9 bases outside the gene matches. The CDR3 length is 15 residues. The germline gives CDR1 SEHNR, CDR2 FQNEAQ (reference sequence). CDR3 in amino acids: CASRPTSGNLNEQFF. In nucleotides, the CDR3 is TGTGCCAGCAGGCCTACTAGCGGGAACTTGAATGAGCAGTTCTTC. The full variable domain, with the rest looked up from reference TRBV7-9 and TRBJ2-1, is DTGVSQNPRHKITKRGQNVTFRCDPISEHNRLYWYRQTLGQGPEFLTYFQNEAQLEKSRLLSDRFSAERPKGSFSTLEIQRTEQGDSAMYLCASRPTSGNLNEQFFGPGTRLTVL.

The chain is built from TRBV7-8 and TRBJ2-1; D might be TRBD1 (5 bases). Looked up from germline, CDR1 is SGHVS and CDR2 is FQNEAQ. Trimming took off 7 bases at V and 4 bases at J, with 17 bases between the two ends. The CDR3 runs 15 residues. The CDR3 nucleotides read TGTGCCAGCACCCAAGGGGCTCCCTCTTACAATGAGCAGTTCTTC. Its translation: CASTQGAPSYNEQFF.

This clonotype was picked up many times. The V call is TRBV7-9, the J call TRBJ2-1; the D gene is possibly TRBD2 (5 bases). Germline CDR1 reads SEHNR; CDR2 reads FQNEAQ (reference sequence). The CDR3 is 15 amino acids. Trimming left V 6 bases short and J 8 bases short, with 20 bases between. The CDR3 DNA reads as TGTGCCAGCAGAATGGGTAGTAGCGAGTCCCATGAGCAGTTCTTC. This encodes CASRMGSSESHEQFF.

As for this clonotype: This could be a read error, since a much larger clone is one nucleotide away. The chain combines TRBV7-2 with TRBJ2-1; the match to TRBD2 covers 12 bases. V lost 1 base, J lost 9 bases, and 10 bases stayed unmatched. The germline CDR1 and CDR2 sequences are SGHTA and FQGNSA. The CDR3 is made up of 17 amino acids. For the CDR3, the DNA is TGTGCCAGCAGCTTAGGGGCGACTAGCGGGAGTTCGACTGAGCAGTTCTTC. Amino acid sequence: CASSLGATSGSSTEQFF. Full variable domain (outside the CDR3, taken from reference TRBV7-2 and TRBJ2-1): GAGVSQSPSNKVTEKGKDVELRCDPISGHTALYWYRQSLGQGLEFLIYFQGNSAPDKSGLPSDRFSAERTGGSVSTLTIQRTQQEDSAVYLCASSLGATSGSSTEQFFGPGTRLTVL.

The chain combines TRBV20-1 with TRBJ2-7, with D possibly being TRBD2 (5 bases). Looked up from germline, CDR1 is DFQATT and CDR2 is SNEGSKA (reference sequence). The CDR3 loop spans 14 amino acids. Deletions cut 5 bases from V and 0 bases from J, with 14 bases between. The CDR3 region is CSAPLPGNSYEQYF. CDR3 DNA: TGCAGTGCTCCCCTCCCCGGGAACTCCTACGAGCAGTACTTC.

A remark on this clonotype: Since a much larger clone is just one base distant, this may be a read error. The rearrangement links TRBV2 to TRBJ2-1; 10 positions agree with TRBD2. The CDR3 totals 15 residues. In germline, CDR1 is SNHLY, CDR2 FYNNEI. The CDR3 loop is CASRGGRTSGNGQFF. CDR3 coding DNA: TGTGCCAGCAGGGGGGGTCGGACTAGCGGAAATGGGCAGTTCTTC.

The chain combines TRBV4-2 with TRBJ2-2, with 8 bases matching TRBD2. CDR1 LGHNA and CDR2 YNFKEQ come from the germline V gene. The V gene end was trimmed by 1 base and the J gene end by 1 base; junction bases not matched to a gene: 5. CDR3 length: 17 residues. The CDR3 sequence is CASSQATSGGNTGELFF. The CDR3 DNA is TGTGCCAGCAGCCAAGCAACGAGCGGGGGGAACACCGGGGAGCTGTTTTTT.

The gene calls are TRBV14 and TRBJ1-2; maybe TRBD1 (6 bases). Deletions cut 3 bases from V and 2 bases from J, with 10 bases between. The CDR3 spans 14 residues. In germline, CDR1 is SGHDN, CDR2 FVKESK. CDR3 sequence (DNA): TGTGCCAGCAGCCACCTTGGACAGAACTATGGCTACACCTTC. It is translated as CASSHLGQNYGYTF.

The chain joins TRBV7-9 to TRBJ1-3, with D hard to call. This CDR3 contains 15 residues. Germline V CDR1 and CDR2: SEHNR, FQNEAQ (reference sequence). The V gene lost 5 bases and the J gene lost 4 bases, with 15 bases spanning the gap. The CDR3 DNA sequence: TGTGCCAGCAGCCCGACCGGGCTATCGGGAAACACCATATATTTT. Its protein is CASSPTGLSGNTIYF.

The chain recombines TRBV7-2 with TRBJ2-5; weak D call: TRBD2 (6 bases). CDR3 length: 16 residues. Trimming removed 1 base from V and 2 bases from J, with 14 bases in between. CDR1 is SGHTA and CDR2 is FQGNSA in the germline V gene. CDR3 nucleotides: TGTGCCAGCAGCTTAGAATTCGCGGCGGGGCAAGAGACCCAGTACTTC. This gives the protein CASSLEFAAGQETQYF.